Included here is one T cell receptor beta chain sequence, with context. Its antigen has not been determined. There are no base qualities to consult, and no much larger clone falls within one base. V has 6 bases trimmed and J has 5 bases trimmed; junction bases matching no gene number 8. The germline V gene gives CDR1 as MGHRA and CDR2 as YSYEKL. The CDR3 sequence holds 15 residues, the cysteine and phenylalanine included. Only CDR3 DNA is held: 45 bases, read in frame from base 1. Each donor gave one peripheral blood draw, roughly 110 mL on average, collected into heparinised tubes. A BD FACSAria II was used to sort naive, central memory, regulatory and stem cell-like memory CD4+ T cells with a panel that included CD45RO, CCR7, CD25, CD127, CD95 and CD27. All sorted populations exceeded 95% purity. PBMCs were isolated immediately by Lymphoprep density gradient centrifugation and stained directly without culture. To minimize batch effects, samples were stained and sorted in pairs, one healthy donor with one patient per experiment.

This sample is drawn from a study of beta chain features in type 1 diabetes (dated by TCRdb to the late 2010s). Broadly, across the study: Patients and healthy donors did not differ in mean age, gender distribution, total cell number or subset yield. A total of 100 million to 110 million sorted cells were examined across all samples, and a strong correlation was observed between cell number per subset and RNA yield. The study compared TCRB repertoires of sorted circulating CD4+ T cell subsets between recently diagnosed type 1 diabetes patients and matched healthy donors. Regulatory and stem cell-like memory subsets were obtained from only 8 patients and roughly eight healthy donors, while naive and central memory subsets were obtained from all 28 donors. Overall study outcomes, separate from this receptor: In all four CD4+ subsets, TCRB CDR3 length was moderately but significantly shorter in type 1 diabetes patients. Naive, central memory and regulatory TCRB repertoires appeared more similar among patients than among healthy donors. At VDJ recombination sites, patients with type 1 diabetes made fewer insertions and deleted more nucleotides, a pattern implying thymic rearrangement abnormalities. Shorter templates might have been favored by PCR, but patient and control samples were amplified and corrected together, so both groups would have been affected equally by any skew. Because small numbers of individuals were included in the HLA sub-analyses, any influence of HLA type on TCRB rearrangement was left unresolved. Because cDNA rather than genomic DNA was sequenced, highly expressing activated cells could have been over-represented, although no difference in activation and CD3 levels was found between groups.

The High Capacity cDNA Reverse Transcription Kit was used to reverse transcribe all of the isolated RNA, meaning that expressed TCRB transcripts were what got sequenced. Naive, central memory and regulatory T cell samples underwent deep immunoSEQ sequencing, averaging roughly 3.4 million total reads per sample. Sorted cells were lysed in RLT buffer and RNA was extracted with DNase-treated RNeasy Micro or Mini kits, depending on cell number. To prevent cross-contamination, every cell subset was processed on its own, while patient and healthy donor samples were processed together. The immunoSEQ multiplex PCR was used to amplify TCRB sequences from cDNA, yielding 87-bp fragments that span the CDR3 region. Sequencing of the amplicons was performed on the Illumina HiSeq platform. In the authors' own workflow: PCR bias was corrected computationally using synthetic template baselines, and reads within Hamming distance 2 were collapsed, with unmergeable singletons discarded. Reads were aligned against IMGT so that V, D and J genes, CDR3 length and insertions or deletions at six rearrangement sites could be assigned. Clonotype counts were normalized to sorted cell number within each subset before computing true diversity and Gini coefficients with the tcR R package. The overlap coefficient, calculated on TCRB nucleotide sequences, was used to quantify repertoire sharing. Out-of-frame TCRB sequences from naive cells were analyzed to stand in for the pre-selection repertoire. Entries here come from immuneACCESS through TCRdb and include only in-frame sequences with V and J called. Some clones fail to appear in such tables; in the studies checked, an unresolved V gene covers under half of the shortfall, and the cause of the remainder is unknown. That table is the source of V, J and clone size, and D and trimming were worked out from the DNA. In this sample the table shows fewer than 650,000 clones, 15% to 17% of which occur a single time. The biggest ten clones account for about 0.093% of the sample.

The sequence joins TRBV4-1 to TRBJ2-3, and TRBD2 matches 10 of the central bases. The sequencing input was naive CD4+ T cells from blood. The sample's cell subset or site label is to be understood as: true naive CD4+ T cells. The clonotype originates from a man between 18 and 29 years old in good health. The nucleotides read TGCGCCAGCAGGGGACTAGCGACCCGGGGAGATACGCAGTATTTT. Translated, it reads CASRGLATRGDTQYF.